The 26 T cell receptor beta chains below all came from one sample that was sequenced in a study of response to subunit inactivated influenza vaccine (dated by TCRdb to about 2018). Receptor libraries were prepared by RT-PCR. The reads were generated on an Illumina HiSeq 2500. The public reads were run again by TCRdb, first through fastp at Q25 and then through MiXCR, and only productive beta chains were kept. CDR3 protein duplicates are merged, each entry listing the most common genes and DNA. The sample table records about 500,000 distinct CDR3 sequences; about 15% of these occur just once. Over 2.5% of the sample lies in the top ten. The sequenced sample was CD4+ T cells sorted from PBMCs, obtained approximately 25 months after vaccination. These TCRs come from a man aged 50 to 69 who received an inactivated influenza vaccine. Donor details come from another sample of the same person, matched by shared clones.

This chain links TRBV12-3 or TRBV12-4 with TRBJ1-2, with unresolved D. The CDR3 runs to 13 residues. V dropped 6 bases and J dropped 1 base, with 9 bases sitting between them. The chain's CDR3 is CASRPTSNYGYTF. The CDR3 bases are TGTGCCAGCAGACCGACAAGTAACTATGGCTACACCTTC.

This clonotype was counted only a few times. J is TRBJ2-5 and V is TRBV16; 8 bases are shared with TRBD2. The germline gives CDR1 KGHSY, CDR2 FQNENV. The CDR3 has 14 residues. J was trimmed by 5 bases and V by 1 base; bases with no gene match: 3. The CDR3 reads CASSQLSSGETQYF. DNA of the CDR3: TGTGCCAGCAGCCAATTATCTAGCGGGGAGACCCAGTACTTC.

The V call is TRBV7-8, the J call TRBJ1-1; D is unclear. Germline CDR1 is SGHVS and CDR2 is FQNEAQ. With 5 bases removed from V and 4 bases from J, the gap between germline ends came to 14 bases. CDR3 length equals 14 residues. The CDR3: CASSPQAHRTEAFF. The CDR3 bases are TGTGCCAGCAGCCCCCAAGCGCACCGCACTGAAGCTTTCTTT.

As DNA, the CDR3 is TGTGCCAGCAGCTTAGCGGGTCGTAGCGGGCGCCCCTCCTACGAGCAGTACTTC. Translated, it gives CASSLAGRSGRPSYEQYF. The chain combines TRBV11-1 with TRBJ2-7, with 7 bases aligning to TRBD2. The CDR3 length is 18 residues. V lost 0 bases to trimming and J lost 0 bases; unmatched junction nucleotides: 11. From germline, CDR1 is SGHAT and CDR2 FQDESV (reference sequence).

This chain links TRBV12-3 or TRBV12-4 with TRBJ2-3; 8 nucleotides match TRBD1. The CDR3 is 15 residues long. With V trimmed by 6 bases and J by 6 bases, 11 bases remained unmatched. The CDR3 sequence is CASRSCTGGWDTQYF. For the CDR3, the DNA is TGTGCCAGCAGGTCCTGTACAGGGGGTTGGGATACGCAGTATTTT.

The chain couples TRBV24-1 to TRBJ2-5; 7 positions match TRBD1. Germline V CDR1 and CDR2: KGHDR, SFDVKD. This CDR3 comprises 16 residues. Trimming took 5 bases from V and 1 from J; bases not matched to a gene: 9. In DNA, the CDR3 is TGTGCCACCAGTGTAGGGGGCGGAAGACCCCAAGAGACCCAGTACTTC. Its translation is CATSVGGGRPQETQYF.

This clonotype has more than one count but fewer than ten. This sequence joins TRBV5-5 and TRBJ2-1; 15 bases match TRBD2. The CDR3 runs 18 residues. Germline trimming cut 3 bases from V and 3 bases from J; bases unmatched to any gene: 7. CDR1 SGHKS and CDR2 YYEKEE come from the germline V gene (reference sequence). The CDR3, as DNA: TGTGCCAGCAGCTGGACTAGCGGGGGGGCCGGGCGCTACAATGAGCAGTTCTTC. Translating it yields CASSWTSGGAGRYNEQFF.

This clonotype was seen only a few times. The chain uses TRBV28 and TRBJ1-1; D might be TRBD1 (6 bases). The CDR3 sequence is 15 residues long. CDR1 and CDR2 from the germline V gene are MDHEN and SYDVKM. V dropped 5 bases and J dropped 1 base, with 14 bases sitting between them. CDR3 loop: CASSEQGRGNTEAFF. The CDR3 nucleotides are TGTGCCAGCAGTGAACAGGGTCGGGGGAACACTGAAGCTTTCTTT.

The J gene is TRBJ2-3, the V gene TRBV5-5; 9 nucleotides agree with TRBD1. From germline, CDR1 is SGHKS and CDR2 YYEKEE (reference sequence). The CDR3 has 15 residues. V lost 4 bases to trimming and J lost 2 bases; unmatched junction nucleotides: 5. The CDR3 DNA follows: TGTGCCAGCAGCGTCCGGGACAGGGCCACAGATACGCAGTATTTT. Translated, it gives CASSVRDRATDTQYF.

This clonotype showed up just a few times. Germline is not matched at one junction end, which may reflect a read error. V and J are TRBV12-3 or TRBV12-4 and TRBJ2-5, with TRBD2 matching over 7 bases. The CDR3 has 15 residues. The CDR3 nucleotides are TGTGCCAGCAGTCCCCAGCGGGACGTTCTAGAGGCCCAGTACTTC. Encoded protein: CASSPQRDVLEAQYF.

The genes are TRBV5-6 and TRBJ1-1, with D uncertain. Germline CDR1 SGHDT, CDR2 YYEEEE. Trimming left V 0 bases short and J 5 bases short, with 11 bases between. The CDR3 is 14 residues long. The CDR3: CASSLASFSTEAFF. The CDR3 coding sequence is TGTGCCAGCAGCTTGGCGAGCTTCAGTACTGAAGCTTTCTTT.

The chain links TRBV3-1 to TRBJ2-4; 9 nucleotides align to TRBD2. The CDR3 contains 13 residues. The germline V gene encodes CDR1 LGHDT and CDR2 YNNKEL (reference sequence). The ends lost 1 base at V and 13 bases at J; junction bases unmatched: 5. The CDR3 bases are TGTGCCAGCAGCCAAGGGACTAGCGCGAACCAGTACTTC. This gives the protein CASSQGTSANQYF.

The J gene is TRBJ1-1, the V gene TRBV29-1; no definite D call. The CDR3 runs to 11 residues. Per germline, CDR1 SQVTM and CDR2 ANQGSEA. Trimming took 5 bases from V and 6 from J, leaving 10 bases between them. The CDR3 coding sequence is TGCAGCGTTACATTCAGGCCTGAAGCTTTCTTT. Its protein is CSVTFRPEAFF.

V is TRBV7-2 and J is TRBJ2-1; the D gene is possibly TRBD2 (5 bases). Trimming left V 2 bases short and J 6 bases short, with 23 bases between. This CDR3 has 18 amino acids. In germline, CDR1 is SGHTA, CDR2 FQGNSA. The CDR3 is CASSLSGLTGISGNEQFF. The DNA of the CDR3 is TGTGCCAGCAGCTTATCGGGATTGACGGGGATTAGTGGCAATGAGCAGTTCTTC.

This clonotype was counted between two and nine times. The chain is built from TRBV2 and TRBJ2-3, with no clear D. Germline CDR1 and CDR2: SNHLY and FYNNEI. The length of the CDR3 is 13 residues. Trimming stripped 2 bases from V and 1 base from J, with 4 bases between. The CDR3 DNA follows: TGTGCCAGCAGTGAATTGCGCACAGATACGCAGTATTTT. Protein: CASSELRTDTQYF.

The J gene is TRBJ2-5, the V gene TRBV20-1, with 12 positions matching TRBD2. The length of the CDR3 is 15 residues. Germline CDR1 reads DFQATT; CDR2 reads SNEGSKA (reference sequence). Trimming cost V 6 bases and J 3 bases; bases outside gene matches: 8. The CDR3 DNA follows: TGCAGTGCAAATACCCGGACTAGCGGGAAAGAGACCCAGTACTTC. Protein: CSANTRTSGKETQYF.

The rearrangement joins TRBV19 to TRBJ1-4; tentative D call: TRBD1 (6 bases). The CDR3 has 17 amino acids. Germline V lookup: CDR1 LNHDA, CDR2 SQIVND (reference sequence). V dropped 3 bases and J dropped 3 bases, with 17 bases sitting between them. The CDR3 coding sequence is TGTGCCAGTAGTATCTCCCGCCGGACAGCACCTAATGAAAAACTGTTTTTT. It translates to CASSISRRTAPNEKLFF.

The J gene is TRBJ2-2, the V gene TRBV4-2; TRBD1 might be the D (6 bases). CDR3 size: 16 residues. Germline-derived CDR1 and CDR2 are LGHNA and YNFKEQ. V was trimmed by 0 bases and J by 4 bases, leaving 12 bases between them. Written as DNA, the CDR3 is TGTGCCAGCAGCCAAGATCTAACAGGGTCCACCGGGGAGCTGTTTTTT. It translates to CASSQDLTGSTGELFF.

This chain connects TRBV10-3 to TRBJ2-3; D is possibly TRBD1 (5 bases). Germline V gene sequence: CDR1 ENHRY, CDR2 SYGVKD. V dropped 2 bases and J dropped 11 bases, with 20 bases sitting between them. The CDR3 is made up of 15 amino acids. This chain's CDR3 is CAISEAPRGAQVQYF. CDR3 DNA: TGTGCCATCAGTGAGGCCCCCCGTGGGGCACAAGTGCAGTATTTT.

The chain is built from TRBV7-2 and TRBJ1-4; D gene unclear. CDR1 and CDR2 from the germline V gene are SGHTA and FQGNSA. This CDR3 is 13 amino acids long. V was shortened by 5 bases and J by 6 bases, with 10 bases between the two germline ends. The CDR3 spells CASSLSRDEKLFF. The CDR3 coding sequence is TGTGCCAGCAGCCTATCCCGGGATGAAAAACTGTTTTTT.

This clonotype was detected a few times. The rearrangement joins TRBV19 to TRBJ2-1; 13 bases are a match to TRBD2. V lost 3 bases, J lost 7 bases, and 6 bases stayed unmatched. The length of the CDR3 is 16 residues. Germline V CDR1 and CDR2: LNHDA, SQIVND (reference sequence). CDR3 protein: CASSIGLAGVGNEQFF. The DNA for the CDR3 is TGTGCCAGTAGTATCGGACTAGCGGGAGTTGGGAATGAGCAGTTCTTC.

The sample holds many counts of this clonotype. The genes are TRBV6-5 and TRBJ2-5, with a weak D call TRBD1 (5 bases). There are 13 residues in the CDR3. CDR1 is MNHEY, CDR2 SVGAGI, per germline. V was shortened by 2 bases and J by 1 base, with 5 bases between the two germline ends. The DNA of the CDR3 is TGTGCCAGCAGTTACACAGGCCAAGAGACCCAGTACTTC. This translates into CASSYTGQETQYF.

This clonotype was found a few times. The V call is TRBV24-1, the J call TRBJ2-1, with 10 positions matching TRBD2. CDR1 is KGHDR, CDR2 SFDVKD, per germline. This CDR3 spans 17 amino acids. Trimming removed 1 base from V and 6 bases from J; junction bases left unmatched: 8. CDR3 sequence (DNA): TGTGCCACCAGTGATTTCAAGCGGGGGGGCCTTTCCAATGAGCAGTTCTTC. This sequence encodes CATSDFKRGGLSNEQFF.

This clonotype was counted only a few times. The chain has TRBV12-3 or TRBV12-4 and TRBJ2-5; 11 bases are shared with TRBD2. The CDR3 sequence is 14 residues long. The trim removed 8 bases at V and 2 bases at J, leaving 4 bases unmatched. The CDR3 nucleotides are TGTGCCAGCGGACTAGCGGGTTTACAAGAGACCCAGTACTTC. As protein: CASGLAGLQETQYF.

DNA for the CDR3: TGTGCCAGCAGTCAGGGGACATACGACTACGAGCAGTACTTC. Protein sequence: CASSQGTYDYEQYF. J is TRBJ2-7 and V is TRBV6-1, with a tentative D call TRBD1 (6 bases). Trimming stripped 5 bases from V and 3 bases from J, with 14 bases between. CDR3 length: 14 residues. CDR1 and CDR2 from the germline V gene are MNHNS and SASEGT.

This clonotype was seen repeatedly, ten times or more. The gene calls are TRBV11-2 and TRBJ1-1, with 7 bases that match TRBD1. CDR3 length: 14 amino acids. Trimming cost V 3 bases and J 1 base; bases outside gene matches: 2. Germline values: CDR1 SGHAT, CDR2 FQNNGV. CDR3 amino acids: CASSFDRANTEAFF. The CDR3 DNA reads as TGTGCCAGCAGCTTCGACAGGGCGAACACTGAAGCTTTCTTT.